These T cell receptor beta chains were read from a single sample in a study of OX40 agonist ivuxolimab in advanced cancers. Assay: immunoSEQ multiplex PCR; the TCRdb copy retains only in-frame clones and omits some. This sample yields 65,000 to 70,000 clones, of which around 80% are seen a single time; about 2.1% belongs to the top ten. The sample was CD4+ or CD8+ T cells sorted from blood, taken in a trial of the OX40 agonist ivuxolimab. The receptors originated from an adult with an advanced solid tumor such as melanoma, head and neck, liver or kidney cancer. Each CDR3 is given with its conserved first and last residue. Fields, in order: clone size, CDR3 length, D gene, V gene, J gene, CDR3 protein, CDR3 DNA. A D gene is named only where the DNA matches it firmly. Only part of the rows carry a size: once, few, many, or a class if the clone is expanded.

abundance: -; len: 17; d_gene: TRBD2; v_gene: TRBV7-6; j_gene: TRBJ2-1; CDR3aa: CASSLASGAFLGNEQFF; CDR3nt: TGTGCCAGCAGCTTAGCTAGCGGGGCCTTTCTGGGCAATGAGCAGTTCTTC
abundance: -; len: 15; d_gene: TRBD1; v_gene: TRBV19; j_gene: TRBJ2-3; CDR3aa: CASSIGTGEIHTQYF; CDR3nt: TGTGCCAGTAGTATCGGGACAGGAGAGATACATACGCAGTATTTT
abundance: -; len: 17; d_gene: -; v_gene: TRBV15; j_gene: TRBJ1-4; CDR3aa: CATSPRGTTTTNEKLFF; CDR3nt: TGTGCCACCAGCCCTAGGGGGACAACAACAACTAATGAAAAACTGTTTTTT
abundance: -; len: 14; d_gene: TRBD2; v_gene: TRBV14; j_gene: TRBJ2-5; CDR3aa: CASSPGTSVGTQYF; CDR3nt: TGTGCCAGCAGCCCCGGGACTAGCGTGGGGACCCAGTACTTC
abundance: -; len: 12; d_gene: -; v_gene: TRBV7-9; j_gene: TRBJ2-7; CDR3aa: CASSLEELQQYF; CDR3nt: TGTGCCAGCAGCTTAGAGGAGCTCCAGCAGTACTTC
abundance: -; len: 15; d_gene: TRBD2; v_gene: TRBV11-2; j_gene: TRBJ2-7; CDR3aa: CASRRPGTRVYEQYF; CDR3nt: TGTGCCAGCAGGCGACCCGGGACTAGAGTCTACGAGCAGTACTTC
abundance: -; len: 12; d_gene: -; v_gene: TRBV7-9; j_gene: TRBJ1-1; CDR3aa: CASSTTGREAFF; CDR3nt: TGTGCCAGCAGCACAACAGGACGTGAAGCTTTCTTT
abundance: few; len: 14; d_gene: TRBD2; v_gene: TRBV12-5; j_gene: TRBJ2-7; CDR3aa: CALRLVAGGDEQYF; CDR3nt: TGTGCTCTCCGGTTGGTAGCGGGAGGCGACGAGCAGTACTTC
abundance: once; len: 17; d_gene: TRBD2; v_gene: TRBV7-9; j_gene: TRBJ2-5; CDR3aa: CASSFLTSGGIQETQYF; CDR3nt: TGTGCCAGCAGCTTTTTAACTAGCGGGGGAATACAAGAGACCCAGTACTTC
abundance: once; len: 17; d_gene: TRBD2; v_gene: TRBV7-2; j_gene: TRBJ2-1; CDR3aa: CASSFGLAGGGAGEQFF; CDR3nt: TGTGCCAGCAGCTTTGGACTAGCGGGAGGTGGGGCGGGTGAGCAGTTCTTC
abundance: -; len: 11; d_gene: -; v_gene: TRBV29-1; j_gene: TRBJ2-7; CDR3aa: CSVRSSYEQYF; CDR3nt: TGCAGCGTCCGAAGCTCCTACGAGCAGTACTTC
abundance: -; len: 16; d_gene: -; v_gene: TRBV4-1; j_gene: TRBJ1-4; CDR3aa: CASSQSSAGLSEKLFF; CDR3nt: TGCGCCAGCAGCCAGAGTTCGGCCGGGTTAAGTGAAAAACTGTTTTTT
abundance: -; len: 13; d_gene: TRBD1; v_gene: TRBV29-1; j_gene: TRBJ1-5; CDR3aa: CSVGGQGNQPQHF; CDR3nt: TGCAGCGTTGGGGGACAGGGGAATCAGCCCCAGCATTTT
abundance: few; len: 12; d_gene: -; v_gene: TRBV19; j_gene: TRBJ1-5; CDR3aa: CASRVFGQPQHF; CDR3nt: TGTGCCAGTAGAGTGTTCGGCCAGCCCCAGCATTTT
abundance: -; len: 16; d_gene: TRBD1; v_gene: TRBV6-1; j_gene: TRBJ1-5; CDR3aa: CASSELTGRNGQPQHF; CDR3nt: TGTGCCAGCAGTGAACTGACAGGGAGAAATGGTCAGCCCCAGCATTTT
abundance: -; len: 14; d_gene: -; v_gene: TRBV7-9; j_gene: TRBJ2-1; CDR3aa: CASSFTGEGNEQFF; CDR3nt: TGTGCCAGCAGCTTTACGGGAGAAGGGAATGAGCAGTTCTTC
abundance: -; len: 16; d_gene: TRBD2; v_gene: TRBV14; j_gene: TRBJ2-1; CDR3aa: CASSRTSGRPDNEQFF; CDR3nt: TGTGCCAGCAGCCGGACTAGCGGGAGGCCCGACAATGAGCAGTTCTTC
abundance: -; len: 12; d_gene: -; v_gene: TRBV6-1; j_gene: TRBJ1-4; CDR3aa: CASRQSNEKLFF; CDR3nt: TGTGCCAGCAGACAGTCCAATGAAAAACTGTTTTTT
abundance: -; len: 15; d_gene: TRBD1; v_gene: TRBV5-1; j_gene: TRBJ1-2; CDR3aa: CASSLARQGADGYTF; CDR3nt: TGCGCCAGCAGCTTGGCCCGGCAGGGGGCCGACGGCTACACCTTC
abundance: once; len: 13; d_gene: -; v_gene: TRBV5-1; j_gene: TRBJ2-1; CDR3aa: CASSLIVAGEQFF; CDR3nt: TGCGCCAGCAGCTTGATAGTCGCGGGTGAGCAGTTCTTC
abundance: -; len: 14; d_gene: TRBD1; v_gene: TRBV9; j_gene: TRBJ1-1; CDR3aa: CASSVGQGLTEAFF; CDR3nt: TGTGCCAGCAGCGTGGGACAGGGGCTCACGGAAGCTTTCTTT
abundance: -; len: 14; d_gene: -; v_gene: TRBV4-1; j_gene: TRBJ1-1; CDR3aa: CASSQEGRHTEAFF; CDR3nt: TGCGCCAGCAGCCAAGAAGGCAGGCACACTGAAGCTTTCTTT
abundance: -; len: 16; d_gene: -; v_gene: TRBV7-8; j_gene: TRBJ1-5; CDR3aa: CASSLVGTASNQPQHF; CDR3nt: TGTGCCAGCAGCTTAGTTGGTACGGCAAGCAATCAGCCCCAGCATTTT
abundance: once; len: 18; d_gene: TRBD1; v_gene: TRBV9; j_gene: TRBJ2-1; CDR3aa: CASSVSTGTGLLGGEQFF; CDR3nt: TGTGCCAGCAGCGTCTCCACCGGGACAGGCCTCCTGGGTGGTGAGCAGTTCTTC
abundance: -; len: 12; d_gene: -; v_gene: TRBV27; j_gene: TRBJ1-2; CDR3aa: CASSTGLLGYTF; CDR3nt: TGTGCCAGCAGCACAGGGCTGCTTGGCTACACCTTC
abundance: -; len: 15; d_gene: -; v_gene: TRBV18; j_gene: TRBJ2-2; CDR3aa: CASSPSGAFTGELFF; CDR3nt: TGTGCCAGCTCACCTTCCGGGGCCTTCACCGGGGAGCTGTTTTTT
abundance: -; len: 15; d_gene: TRBD2; v_gene: TRBV6-1; j_gene: TRBJ2-5; CDR3aa: CASRPRRGDSETQYF; CDR3nt: TGTGCCAGCCGCCCACGGCGGGGGGATTCGGAGACCCAGTACTTC
abundance: -; len: 13; d_gene: TRBD1; v_gene: TRBV7-9; j_gene: TRBJ1-2; CDR3aa: CASSTGTGYGYTF; CDR3nt: TGTGCCAGCAGCACCGGGACAGGGTATGGCTACACCTTC
abundance: -; len: 17; d_gene: -; v_gene: TRBV27; j_gene: TRBJ1-4; CDR3aa: CASSLSRNRATNEKLFF; CDR3nt: TGTGCCAGCAGTTTATCGCGTAACAGAGCAACTAATGAAAAACTGTTTTTT
abundance: -; len: 16; d_gene: -; v_gene: TRBV5-6; j_gene: TRBJ1-6; CDR3aa: CASSTPGRDYNSPLHF; CDR3nt: TGTGCCAGCAGCACCCCGGGACGAGACTATAATTCACCCCTCCACTTT
abundance: few; len: 13; d_gene: -; v_gene: TRBV7-2; j_gene: TRBJ1-2; CDR3aa: CASSLRFGNGYTF; CDR3nt: TGTGCCAGCAGCTTACGTTTCGGGAATGGCTACACCTTC